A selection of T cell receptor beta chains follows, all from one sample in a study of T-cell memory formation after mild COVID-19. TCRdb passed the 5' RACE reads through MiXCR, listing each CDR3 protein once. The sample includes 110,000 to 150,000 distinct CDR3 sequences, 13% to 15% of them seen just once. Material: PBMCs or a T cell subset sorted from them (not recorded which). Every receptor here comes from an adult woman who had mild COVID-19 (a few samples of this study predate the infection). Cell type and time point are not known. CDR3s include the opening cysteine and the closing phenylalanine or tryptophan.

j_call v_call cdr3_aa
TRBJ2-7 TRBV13 CASSLESRYEQYF
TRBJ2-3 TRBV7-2 CASSPRDRVTDTQYF
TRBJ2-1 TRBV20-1 CSARPRQGAIYEQFF
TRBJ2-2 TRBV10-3 CAIRKDTLANTGELFF
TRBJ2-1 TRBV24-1 CATSDPLAGGGNEQFF
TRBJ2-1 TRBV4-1 CASSQYGTSASISRRLSYNEQFF
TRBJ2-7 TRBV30 CACIATSGDYYEQYF
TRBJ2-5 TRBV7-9 CASLAGGPGETQYF
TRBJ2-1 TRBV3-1 CASSQDRGSSYNEQFF
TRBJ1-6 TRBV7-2 CASSPGTGQGVYNSPLHF
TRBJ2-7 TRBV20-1 CSARDLSGQSYEQYF
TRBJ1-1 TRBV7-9 CASSLWEVLGTEAFF
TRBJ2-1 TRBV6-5 CASSLTSFTGGYLKYNEQFF
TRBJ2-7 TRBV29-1 CSVEDEGGEQYF
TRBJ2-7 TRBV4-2 CASSQETGTGGYEQYF
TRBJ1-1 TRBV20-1 CSAPPAYITEAFF
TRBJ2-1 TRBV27 CAVNEQFF
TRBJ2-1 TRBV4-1 CASSLAGTTYNEQFF
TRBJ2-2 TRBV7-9 CASSLKAGDAGELFF
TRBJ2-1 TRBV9 CASSVPREGGSTNEQFF